Listed below are T cell receptor beta chains from one sample, sequenced in a study of blood T cell repertoires in COVID-19. The protocol was immunoSEQ multiplex PCR, while the TCRdb copy is restricted to in-frame clones and leaves out a portion. This table has about 130,000 clones, about 80% appearing once. The source material was PBMCs or T cells enriched from blood (not recorded which). The receptors here all came from a man aged 45 to 65 who had recovered from COVID-19. The CDR3 runs from the conserved cysteine through the conserved F or W. A D gene is named only where the DNA matches it firmly. Size tells how often a clone was seen (once, few, many) or the class of an expanded clone, and some rows leave it out.

abundance	d_gene	v_gene	j_gene	CDR3aa	CDR3nt
-	TRBD1	TRBV5-6	TRBJ1-2	CASSSGGDYGYTF	TGTGCCAGCAGCTCAGGGGGCGACTATGGCTACACCTTC
few	TRBD1	TRBV4-1	TRBJ1-4	CASSQLQGADEKLFF	TGCGCCAGCAGCCAACTACAGGGGGCTGATGAAAAACTGTTTTTT
-	TRBD1	TRBV29-1	TRBJ1-2	CSVLAVDRVSSYGYTF	TGCAGCGTGCTCGCGGTGGACAGGGTCTCTTCTTATGGCTACACCTTC
-	-	TRBV5-1	TRBJ2-2	CASSLPGGFTGELFF	TGCGCCAGCAGCTTACCCGGGGGTTTCACCGGGGAGCTGTTTTTT
-	TRBD1	TRBV9	TRBJ1-4	CASSPGTGGEKLFF	TGTGCCAGCAGCCCAGGGACAGGGGGCGAAAAACTGTTTTTT
few	-	TRBV18	TRBJ1-6	CASLPGGLNSPLHF	TGTGCCAGCTTACCTGGAGGCCTCAATTCACCCCTCCACTTT
-	-	TRBV2	TRBJ2-2	CAIRTSNTGELFF	TGTGCCATTCGGACATCGAACACCGGGGAGCTGTTTTTT
-	TRBD2	TRBV5-1	TRBJ2-7	CASSSGLADSYEQYF	TGCGCCAGCAGCTCGGGACTAGCGGACTCCTACGAGCAGTACTTC
-	TRBD1	TRBV7-9	TRBJ2-6	CASSVADRAGANVLTF	TGTGCCAGCAGCGTCGCCGACAGGGCTGGGGCCAACGTCCTGACTTTC
-	TRBD1	TRBV24-1	TRBJ2-2	CATSAETGSTGELFF	TGTGCCACCAGTGCGGAGACAGGGAGCACCGGGGAGCTGTTTTTT
-	-	TRBV29-1	TRBJ1-2	CSVVGRDYGYTF	TGCAGCGTTGTTGGGAGGGACTATGGCTACACCTTC
-	TRBD2	TRBV28	TRBJ2-7	CATYSGGAFEQYF	TGTGCCACCTATAGCGGGGGGGCCTTCGAGCAGTACTTC
-	-	TRBV5-4	TRBJ2-1	CASSFINEQFF	TGTGCCAGCAGCTTTATCAATGAGCAGTTCTTC
-	-	TRBV4-3	TRBJ2-7	CASSQDTRYEQYF	TGCGCCAGCAGCCAAGATACTCGGTACGAGCAGTACTTC
-	TRBD1	TRBV29-1	TRBJ1-2	CSAVGQGLFYTF	TGCAGCGCCGTCGGACAGGGACTATTCTACACCTTC
-	TRBD2	TRBV5-1	TRBJ2-3	CASSTATSGGRADTQYF	TGCGCCAGCAGCACCGCGACTAGCGGGGGGCGGGCAGATACGCAGTATTTT
-	TRBD1	TRBV5-1	TRBJ2-2	CASSRSGTANTGELFF	TGCGCCAGCAGCCGATCCGGGACAGCGAACACCGGGGAGCTGTTTTTT
-	-	TRBV4-3	TRBJ1-3	CASSQVRSSSGNTIYF	TGCGCCAGCAGCCAAGTCCGTAGCTCCTCTGGAAACACCATATATTTT
-	TRBD1	TRBV4-3	TRBJ2-7	CASSQLTGGEQYF	TGCGCCAGCAGCCAATTGACAGGGGGCGAGCAGTACTTC
-	-	TRBV5-1	TRBJ1-4	CASSLQNEKLFF	TGCGCCAGCAGCTTACAGAATGAAAAACTGTTTTTT
-	TRBD1	TRBV27	TRBJ2-1	CASSFPGQAPKFF	TGTGCCAGCAGTTTCCCCGGACAGGCCCCAAAGTTCTTC
-	TRBD1	TRBV5-1	TRBJ1-1	CASSLVLQGSWGTEAFF	TGCGCCAGCAGCTTGGTCTTACAGGGGAGTTGGGGAACTGAAGCTTTCTTT
-	-	TRBV5-4	TRBJ1-1	CASWGGNTEAFF	TGTGCCAGCTGGGGGGGGAACACTGAAGCTTTCTTT
few	TRBD1	TRBV7-9	TRBJ2-2	CASSAIFGTGSTGELFF	TGTGCCAGCAGCGCAATCTTCGGGACAGGGAGCACCGGGGAGCTGTTTTTT
-	TRBD2	TRBV28	TRBJ2-3	CASSTPSGVSTDTQYF	TGTGCCAGCAGTACCCCTAGCGGGGTTAGCACAGATACGCAGTATTTT
few	-	TRBV3-1/TRBV3-2	TRBJ1-4	CASSHLGTTDEKLFF	TGTGCCAGCAGCCACCTAGGGACAACAGATGAAAAACTGTTTTTT
-	-	TRBV24-1	TRBJ2-2	CATRGTAGYTGELFF	TGTGCCACCCGCGGGACAGCCGGTTACACCGGGGAGCTGTTTTTT
-	TRBD2	TRBV4-2	TRBJ2-5	CASSQERGGQETQYF	TGTGCCAGCAGCCAAGAGCGGGGGGGTCAAGAGACCCAGTACTTC
few	-	TRBV3-1/TRBV3-2	TRBJ1-4	CASSRPTVGGANEKLFF	TGTGCCAGCAGCCGCCCTACCGTAGGGGGGGCTAATGAAAAACTGTTTTTT
-	TRBD2	TRBV4-1	TRBJ2-1	CASSPYPTSGGAGEQFF	TGCGCCAGCAGCCCCTACCCTACTAGCGGGGGGGCGGGGGAGCAGTTCTTC
-	-	TRBV7-9	TRBJ1-1	CASSPTGEAEAFF	TGTGCCAGCAGCCCCACCGGGGAGGCTGAAGCTTTCTTT
-	TRBD1	TRBV30	TRBJ1-5	CAGGQGFHQPQHF	TGTGCCGGGGGACAGGGGTTCCATCAGCCCCAGCATTTT
-	TRBD1	TRBV19	TRBJ2-7	CARGDREGYEQYF	TGTGCCAGGGGGGACAGGGAGGGCTACGAGCAGTACTTC
-	TRBD1	TRBV24-1	TRBJ1-3	CATSEGTGSEVGNTIYF	TGTGCCACCAGTGAGGGGACAGGGTCGGAGGTTGGAAACACCATATATTTT
once	-	TRBV2	TRBJ2-3	CASTLRAGADTQYF	TGTGCCAGCACGCTCAGGGCCGGCGCAGATACGCAGTATTTT
-	-	TRBV30	TRBJ1-5	CAWSDRGNNQPQHF	TGTGCCTGGAGTGATAGGGGGAACAATCAGCCCCAGCATTTT
-	-	TRBV4-3	TRBJ1-4	CASSQGGGNEKLFF	TGCGCCAGCAGCCAAGGGGGAGGTAATGAAAAACTGTTTTTT
few	TRBD1	TRBV27	TRBJ2-1	CASSLGTGVGNEQFF	TGTGCCAGCAGTTTGGGGACAGGGGTCGGCAATGAGCAGTTCTTC